The clone carrying this T cell receptor (beta chain) was seen a few times. These data originate in a study of blood T cell repertoires in COVID-19. Study details: The United States, Italy and Spain were the sources of the acute and convalescent COVID-19 samples. The analysed material was cDNA or gDNA that came from T cells, B-cell-depleted T cells, or PBMCs.

V was clipped by 0 bases and J by 7 bases; unmatched bases: 15. The V gene's germline CDR1 is LGHNA and CDR2 YNFKEQ. The CDR3 is 18 amino acids. In the original processing: Amplified reference gene primers provided the basis for estimating nucleated cell counts. Method: immunoSEQ multiplex PCR; TCRdb's copy keeps in-frame clones and lacks some. V, J and clone size reflect that table, while D and trimming were determined from the DNA. Seen here are 120,000 or so clones, around 79% observed once, and the top ten hold more than 15%. The chain employs TRBV4-2 and TRBJ2-7; 10 bases map to TRBD2. The sequence was collected from a woman of 80 years or more with active or convalescent COVID-19. The source material was peripheral blood. CDR3 residues: CASSQDPQRSSGRREQYF. DNA of the CDR3: TGTGCCAGCAGCCAAGATCCCCAGAGGAGTAGCGGGAGGCGGGAGCAGTACTTC.